This T cell receptor (beta chain) was captured in a study of blood T cell repertoires in COVID-19. Study summary: The United States, Italy and Spain provided the acute and convalescent COVID-19 samples.

After removal of 0 bases from V and 7 bases from J, the junction contained 0 bases not matched to a gene. From germline, CDR1 is SGHRS and CDR2 YFSETQ. This CDR3 spans 14 amino acids. To note about this clone: Additional DNA sequences in this sample encode the identical CDR3.

The method was immunoSEQ multiplex PCR; TCRdb's version includes in-frame clones alone and lacks a portion of them. Of about 43,000 clones in the sample, roughly 87% were seen once. Sequencing input: peripheral blood. J is TRBJ1-6 and V is TRBV5-1; 8 bases are shared with TRBD1. This TCR derives from a woman aged 80 or over with active COVID-19. The CDR3 DNA reads TGCGCCAGCAGCTTGGGACAGGGGAATTCACCCCTCCACTTT. This encodes CASSLGQGNSPLHF.